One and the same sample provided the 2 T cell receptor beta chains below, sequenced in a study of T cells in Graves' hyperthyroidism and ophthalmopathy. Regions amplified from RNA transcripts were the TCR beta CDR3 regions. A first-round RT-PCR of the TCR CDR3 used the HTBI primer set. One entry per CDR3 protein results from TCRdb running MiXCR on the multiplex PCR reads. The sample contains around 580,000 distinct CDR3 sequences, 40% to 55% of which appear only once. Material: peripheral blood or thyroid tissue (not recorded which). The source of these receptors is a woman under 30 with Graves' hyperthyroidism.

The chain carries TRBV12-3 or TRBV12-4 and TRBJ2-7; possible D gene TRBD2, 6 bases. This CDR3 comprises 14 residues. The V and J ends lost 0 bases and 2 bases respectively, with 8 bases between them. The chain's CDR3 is CASSLALAAYEQYF. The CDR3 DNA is TGTGCCAGCAGTTTAGCACTAGCAGCCTACGAGCAGTACTTC.

The CDR3 sequence is CASSPLGDRDNQPQHF. CDR3 sequence (DNA): TGCGCCAGCAGCCCCTTGGGAGACAGAGACAATCAGCCCCAGCATTTT. V and J are TRBV4-1 and TRBJ1-5, with D possibly TRBD1 on 5 matching bases. Germline CDR1 MGHRA, CDR2 YSYEKL. Trimming pared 4 bases from V and 3 bases from J, leaving 16 bases between. The CDR3 consists of 16 residues.